This T cell receptor (beta chain) emerged from a study of post-analysis software for immune sequencing data. Unique molecular identifiers had been added to the TCR beta cDNA libraries. TCRdb called the PCR reads again in MiXCR, with one record for every CDR3 protein. The sample contains about 800,000 distinct CDR3 sequences, 25% to 30% of which appear only once. Of note for this clonotype: The antigen is not known.

Regarding the study as a whole: TRBV5-6, TRBV5-1 and TRBV20-1 were among several TRBV segments more frequent in patients than controls. Controls significantly exceeded multiple sclerosis patients in normalized Chao1 diversity.

V was pared by 8 bases and J by 6 bases, with 11 bases of the junction left unmatched. The CDR3 is made up of 15 amino acids. The sample consisted of blood. The rearrangement links TRBV12-3 or TRBV12-4 to TRBJ2-3, with 10 bases that match TRBD2. This TCR derives from a girl under 18 with multiple sclerosis. DNA for the CDR3: TGTGCCAGCGCCCTGAGGCTAGCGGGAGAGGATACGCAGTATTTT. This encodes CASALRLAGEDTQYF.